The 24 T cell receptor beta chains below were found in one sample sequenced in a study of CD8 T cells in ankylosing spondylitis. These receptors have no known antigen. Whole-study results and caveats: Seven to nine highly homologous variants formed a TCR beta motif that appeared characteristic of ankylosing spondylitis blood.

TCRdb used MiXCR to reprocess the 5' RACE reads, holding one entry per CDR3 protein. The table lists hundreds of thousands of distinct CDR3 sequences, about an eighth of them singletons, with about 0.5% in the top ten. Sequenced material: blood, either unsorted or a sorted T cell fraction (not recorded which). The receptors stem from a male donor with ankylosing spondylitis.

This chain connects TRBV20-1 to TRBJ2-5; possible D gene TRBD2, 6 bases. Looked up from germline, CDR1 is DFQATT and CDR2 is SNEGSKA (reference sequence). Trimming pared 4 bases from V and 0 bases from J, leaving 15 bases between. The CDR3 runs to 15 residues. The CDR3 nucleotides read TGCAGTGCTACGCCCCGCGGGGAGTACCAAGAGACCCAGTACTTC. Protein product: CSATPRGEYQETQYF.

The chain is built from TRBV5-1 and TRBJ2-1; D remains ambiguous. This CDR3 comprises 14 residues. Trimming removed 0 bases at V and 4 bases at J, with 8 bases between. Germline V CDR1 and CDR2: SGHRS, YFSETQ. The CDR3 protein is CASSLGFGYNEQFF. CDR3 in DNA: TGCGCCAGCAGCTTGGGATTCGGTTACAATGAGCAGTTCTTC.

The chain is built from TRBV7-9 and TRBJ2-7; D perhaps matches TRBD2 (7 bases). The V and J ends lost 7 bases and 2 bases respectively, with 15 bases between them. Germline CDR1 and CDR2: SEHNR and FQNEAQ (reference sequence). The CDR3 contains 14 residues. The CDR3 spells CASTPRGGTYEQYF. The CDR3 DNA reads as TGTGCCAGCACCCCTAGGGGGGGGACCTACGAGCAGTACTTC.

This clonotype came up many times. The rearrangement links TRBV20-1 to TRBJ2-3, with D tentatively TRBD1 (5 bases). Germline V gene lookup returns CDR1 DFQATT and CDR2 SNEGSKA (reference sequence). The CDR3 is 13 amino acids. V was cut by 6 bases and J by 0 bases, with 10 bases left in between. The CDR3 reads CSAATDSTDTQYF. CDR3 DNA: TGCAGTGCGGCGACAGATAGCACAGATACGCAGTATTTT.

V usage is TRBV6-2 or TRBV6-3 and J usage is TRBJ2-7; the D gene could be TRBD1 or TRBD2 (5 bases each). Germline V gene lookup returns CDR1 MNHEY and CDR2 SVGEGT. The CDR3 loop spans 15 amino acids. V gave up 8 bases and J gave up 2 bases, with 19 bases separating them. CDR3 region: CASGRTGDGAYEQYF. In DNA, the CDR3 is TGTGCCAGCGGCCGAACTGGGGACGGTGCCTACGAGCAGTACTTC.

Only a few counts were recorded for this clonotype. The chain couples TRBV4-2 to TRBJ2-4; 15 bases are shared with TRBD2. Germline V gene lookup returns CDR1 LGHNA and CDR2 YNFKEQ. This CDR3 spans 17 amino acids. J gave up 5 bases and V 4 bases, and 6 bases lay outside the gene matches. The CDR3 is CASSPGLAGGLQNIQYF. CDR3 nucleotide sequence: TGTGCCAGCAGCCCGGGACTAGCGGGAGGACTTCAAAACATTCAGTACTTC.

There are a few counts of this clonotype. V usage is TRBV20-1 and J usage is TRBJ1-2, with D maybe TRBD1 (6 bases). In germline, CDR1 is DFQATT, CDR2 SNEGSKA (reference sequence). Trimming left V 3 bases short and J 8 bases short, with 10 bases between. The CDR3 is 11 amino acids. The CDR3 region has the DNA TGCAGTGCTAGTCAGGGGCTCGGCTACACCTTC. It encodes CSASQGLGYTF.

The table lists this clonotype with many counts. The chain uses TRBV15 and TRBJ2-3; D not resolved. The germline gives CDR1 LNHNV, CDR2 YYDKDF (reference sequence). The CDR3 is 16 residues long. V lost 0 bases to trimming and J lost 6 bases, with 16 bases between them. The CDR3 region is CATSRELIRATDTQYF. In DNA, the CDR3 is TGTGCCACCAGCAGAGAGTTGATAAGAGCAACGGATACGCAGTATTTT.

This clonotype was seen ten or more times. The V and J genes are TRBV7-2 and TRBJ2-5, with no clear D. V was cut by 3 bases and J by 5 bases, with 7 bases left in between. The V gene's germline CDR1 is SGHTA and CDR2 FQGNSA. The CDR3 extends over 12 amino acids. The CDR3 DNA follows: TGTGCCAGCAGCTTCTTTCCGGAGACCCAGTACTTC. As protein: CASSFFPETQYF.

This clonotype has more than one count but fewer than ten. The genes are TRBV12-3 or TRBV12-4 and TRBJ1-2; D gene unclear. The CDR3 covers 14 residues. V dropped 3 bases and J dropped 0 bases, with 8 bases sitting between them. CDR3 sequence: CASSFGTTNYGYTF. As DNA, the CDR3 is TGTGCCAGCAGTTTTGGCACCACTAACTATGGCTACACCTTC.

The chain's CDR3 is CASSLGTGPYGYTF. CDR3 DNA: TGCGCCAGCAGCTTAGGGACAGGGCCCTATGGCTACACCTTC. The chain combines TRBV5-1 with TRBJ1-2; 9 bases map to TRBD1. The ends lost 2 bases at V and 4 bases at J; junction bases unmatched: 3. This CDR3 has 14 residues. CDR1 is SGHRS, CDR2 YFSETQ, per germline.

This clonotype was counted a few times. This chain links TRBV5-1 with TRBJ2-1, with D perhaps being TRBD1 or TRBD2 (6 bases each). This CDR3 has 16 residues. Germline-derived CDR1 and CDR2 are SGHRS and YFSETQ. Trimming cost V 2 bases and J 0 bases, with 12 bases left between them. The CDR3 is CASSLLTGASYNEQFF. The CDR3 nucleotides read TGCGCCAGCAGCTTACTTACGGGGGCCTCCTACAATGAGCAGTTCTTC.

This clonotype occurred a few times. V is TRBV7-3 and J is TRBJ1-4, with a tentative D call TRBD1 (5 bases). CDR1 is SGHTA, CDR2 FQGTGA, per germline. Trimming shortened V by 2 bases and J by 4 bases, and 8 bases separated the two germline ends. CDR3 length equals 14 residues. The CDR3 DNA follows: TGTGCCAGCAGCTTATCAGGGAATAATGAAAAACTGTTTTTT. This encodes CASSLSGNNEKLFF.

The CDR3 reads CASSLSRRLYNEQFF. The DNA of the CDR3 is TGTGCCAGCAGCTTATCGCGACGGCTCTACAATGAGCAGTTCTTC. The chain uses TRBV7-8 and TRBJ2-1; D is unresolved. Looked up from germline, CDR1 is SGHVS and CDR2 is FQNEAQ. This CDR3 is built from 15 residues. With 2 bases removed from V and 3 bases from J, the gap between germline ends came to 11 bases.

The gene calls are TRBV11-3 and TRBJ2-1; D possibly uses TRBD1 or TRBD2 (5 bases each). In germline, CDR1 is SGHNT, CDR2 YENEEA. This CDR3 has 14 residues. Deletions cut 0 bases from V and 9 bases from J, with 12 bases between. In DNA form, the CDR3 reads TGTGCCAGCAGCTTAGACAGGGATCGGGGTGAGCAGTTCTTC. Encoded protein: CASSLDRDRGEQFF.

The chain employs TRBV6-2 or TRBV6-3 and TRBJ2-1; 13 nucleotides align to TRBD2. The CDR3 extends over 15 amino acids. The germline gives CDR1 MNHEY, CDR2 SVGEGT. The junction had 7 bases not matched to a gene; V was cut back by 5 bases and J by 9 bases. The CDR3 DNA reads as TGTGCCAGCAGTCAGACTAGCGGGGGGAAGGGTGAGCAGTTCTTC. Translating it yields CASSQTSGGKGEQFF.

The CDR3, as DNA: TGCAGTGCTAGTTCCTGGACAGGGCTTAACAATCAGCCCCAGCATTTT. It specifies CSASSWTGLNNQPQHF. The rearrangement uses TRBV20-1 and TRBJ1-5; 8 nucleotides align to TRBD1. Germline CDR1 DFQATT, CDR2 SNEGSKA (reference sequence). CDR3 length: 16 residues. The V segment lost 3 bases and the J segment 3 bases; nucleotides outside the gene matches: 10.

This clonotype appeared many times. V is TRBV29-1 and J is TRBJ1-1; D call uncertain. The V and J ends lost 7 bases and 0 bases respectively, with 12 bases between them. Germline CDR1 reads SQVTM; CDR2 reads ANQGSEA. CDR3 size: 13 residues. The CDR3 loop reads CSGKEALNTEAFF. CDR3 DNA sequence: TGCAGCGGGAAAGAGGCGTTGAACACTGAAGCTTTCTTT. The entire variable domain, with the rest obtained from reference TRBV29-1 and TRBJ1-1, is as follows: SAVISQKPSRDICQRGTSLTIQCQVDSQVTMMFWYRQQPGQSLTLIATANQGSEATYESGFVIDKFPISRPNLTFSTLTVSNMSPEDSSIYLCSGKEALNTEAFFGQGTRLTVV.

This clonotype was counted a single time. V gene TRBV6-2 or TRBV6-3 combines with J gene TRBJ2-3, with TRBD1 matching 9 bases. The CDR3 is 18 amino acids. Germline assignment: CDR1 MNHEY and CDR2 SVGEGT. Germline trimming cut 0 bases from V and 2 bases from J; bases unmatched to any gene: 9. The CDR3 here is CASSYSSLRTGDTDTQYF. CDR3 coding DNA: TGTGCCAGCAGTTACTCGAGCTTGAGGACAGGGGACACAGATACGCAGTATTTT.

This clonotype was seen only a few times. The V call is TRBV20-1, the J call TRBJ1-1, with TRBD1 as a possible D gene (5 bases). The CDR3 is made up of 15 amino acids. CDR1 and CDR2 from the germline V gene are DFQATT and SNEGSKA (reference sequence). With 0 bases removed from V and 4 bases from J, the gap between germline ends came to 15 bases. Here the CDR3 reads CSAREARRGATEAFF. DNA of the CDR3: TGCAGTGCTAGAGAGGCTCGTAGGGGAGCCACTGAAGCTTTCTTT.

CDR3: CASRGRLAGDFDEQYF. The DNA for the CDR3 is TGTGCCAGCAGAGGGAGACTAGCGGGAGATTTCGACGAGCAGTACTTC. This chain links TRBV6-1 with TRBJ2-7; 12 nucleotides match TRBD2. The germline V gene has CDR1 MNHNS and CDR2 SASEGT. The V segment lost 6 bases and the J segment 5 bases; nucleotides outside the gene matches: 11. The CDR3 has 16 residues.

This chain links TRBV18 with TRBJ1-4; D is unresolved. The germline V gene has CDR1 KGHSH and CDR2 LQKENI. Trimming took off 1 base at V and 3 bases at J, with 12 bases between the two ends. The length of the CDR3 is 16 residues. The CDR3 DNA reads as TGTGCCAGCTCACCACAAGCAAACCCGGCTAATGAAAAACTGTTTTTT. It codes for CASSPQANPANEKLFF. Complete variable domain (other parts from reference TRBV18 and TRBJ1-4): NAGVMQNPRHLVRRRGQEARLRCSPMKGHSHVYWYRQLPEEGLKFMVYLQKENIIDESGMPKERFSAEFPKEGPSILRIQQVVRGDSAAYFCASSPQANPANEKLFFGSGTQLSVL.

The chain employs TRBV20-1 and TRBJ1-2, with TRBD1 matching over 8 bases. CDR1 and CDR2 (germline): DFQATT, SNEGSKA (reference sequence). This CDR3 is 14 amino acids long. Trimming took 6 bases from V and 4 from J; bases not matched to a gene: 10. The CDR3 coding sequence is TGCAGTGCGGTTGGACAGGGAGTTTCCTATGGCTACACCTTC. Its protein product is CSAVGQGVSYGYTF.

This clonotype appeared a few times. The CDR3 loop reads CASSSQGNTDTQYF. As DNA, the CDR3 is TGTGCCAGCAGTTCACAGGGTAACACAGATACGCAGTATTTT. This chain joins TRBV12-3 or TRBV12-4 and TRBJ2-3, with TRBD1 as a possible D gene (6 bases). The V gene lost 4 bases and the J gene lost 2 bases, with 10 bases spanning the gap. This CDR3 is built from 14 residues.